This note documents a single T cell receptor (beta chain) sequence. Assay: immunoSEQ multiplex PCR; the TCRdb copy retains only in-frame clones and omits some. The sample shows fewer than 150,000 clones, about nine tenths of them seen only once. The data were obtained in a study of T cells after somatic rescue of genetic block. V was cut by 3 bases and J by 6 bases, with 14 bases left in between. The CDR3 covers 15 residues. Germline V lookup: CDR1 MNHEY, CDR2 SMNVEV (reference sequence). Sequencing used peripheral blood mononuclear cells (PBMCs). This receptor was identified in a woman aged 18-29 years. The rearrangement joins TRBV27 to TRBJ2-2; either TRBD1 or TRBD2 may supply D (5 bases each). CDR3 sequence (DNA): TGTGCCAGCAGTTTTTCTGGGGGTTTATCCGGGGAGCTGTTTTTT. This sequence encodes CASSFSGGLSGELFF.